Here is one T cell receptor (beta chain) with its context. The table lists this clonotype with a few counts. Its antigen is still unknown. Base quality data are lacking; no much larger clone is found one base away. The germline V and J ends show losses of 4 bases and 8 bases respectively, and no gene match explains 7 bases of the junction. CDR1 and CDR2 were assigned from the germline V gene as SGHRS and YFSETQ. The CDR3 contains 13 residues, cysteine and phenylalanine counted. Of all the DNA, just the CDR3 is kept, 39 bases in frame from base 1. The entry originates in a study of regulatory T cells in long-lasting Graves disease (dated by TCRdb to about 2021). For the wider study: In the newly diagnosed Graves' disease group, patients had been taking antithyroid drugs for less than 3 months. A total of about 33 samples underwent TCR sequencing, from about 13 patients with persistent Graves' disease and 20 patients with newly diagnosed Graves' disease. The study was registered as a clinical trial and conducted in China. Peripheral blood TCR sequencing and RNA sequencing compared persistent Graves' disease patients with newly diagnosed Graves' disease patients. Summary of the overall study and its limitations: Preferential use of TRBV28, TRBJ1-2 and TRBJ2-5 was observed in persistent disease, whereas TRBV20-1 and TRBJ2-1 were favored in newly diagnosed disease. Because the primary lesion, thyroid tissue, could not be accessed, the study looked at peripheral blood alone. Patients with persistent disease shared more public clonotypes (over 2,500) than newly diagnosed patients did (roughly 970). Compared with newly diagnosed patients, persistent Graves' disease patients had lower TCR Shannon entropy and fewer highly expanded clones, which suggests clonal expansion. The authors noted that the small sample size was a limitation that may lower accuracy. Sequencing and analysis were limited to the TCR beta chain.

Libraries were constructed by multiplex PCR. The instrument given in TCRdb is Illumina HiSeq 4000. TCR beta libraries were built with iRepertoire HTBI primers and Arm-PCR amplification of CDR3 regions. PCR products were gel purified before sequencing. Per the authors' processing: Gene usage analysis of CDR3 amino acid clonotypes relied on the 62 TRBV and about 13 TRBJ segments identified across samples. Filtered high-quality paired reads were merged into contigs using COPE and FqMerger. Contigs were aligned with BLAST to IMGT TRBV, TRBD and TRBJ reference genes, and CDR3 was defined per IMGT. Any clonotype with a frequency above 0.1% was counted as a highly expanded clone. Shannon entropy was used to measure repertoire diversity, and the Gini coefficient was used to measure V-J evenness. A clonotype was considered public if more than one individual shared it. TCRdb's own reprocessing of the public reads used fastp at Q25 and MiXCR and kept productive beta chains. CDR3 protein duplicates are merged, each entry listing the most common genes and DNA. The V and J calls and clone size come from TCRdb's table, not from the authors' own analysis. Recorded for this sample are 500,000 or so distinct CDR3 sequences; 15% to 20% of them occurred a single time. Of the sample, 9% to 15% falls within the top ten clones.

The time point label corresponds to: newly diagnosed GD, antithyroid drugs for less than 3 months. For both TCR sequencing and RNA sequencing, RNA was extracted from PBMCs in TRIzol. The diagnosis of Graves' disease was made according to American Thyroid Association guidelines. Patients for the study were recruited at an endocrinology department in Xi'an, China. From each patient, 7.5 to 10 milliliters of peripheral blood was collected into an EDTA anticoagulant tube. Ficoll Paque Plus density gradient separation was used to isolate PBMCs, and no additional T cell sorting was done. An Agilent 2100 Bioanalyzer and agarose gel were used to check RNA quality, while a NanoDrop 2000 measured RNA concentration. These data are also associated with another study on T cells in Graves' hyperthyroidism and ophthalmopathy. The second study reports: Graves' hyperthyroidism was defined as stable when no progression to ophthalmopathy occurred over 18 months of follow-up. The hyperthyroidism patients were between 18 and 65 years old and newly diagnosed, with a disease duration of less than 2 months. Patients with uncontrolled infections, other autoimmune diseases, pregnancy or lactation were excluded. Diagnoses relied on clinical symptoms, serum thyroxine and TRAb, thyroid ultrasound and orbital computed tomography. For the first round of RT-PCR on the TCR CDR3, the HTBI primer set was used together with the Qiagen OneStep RT-PCR kit. Most expanded thyroid clonotypes (frequency above 0.001) were also detected in blood, suggesting blood repertoires may reflect thyroid immune responses. In cross-validation, a model built on a 13 V-J signature told ophthalmopathy apart from stable hyperthyroidism with under 90% sensitivity and approximately 81% specificity, and in testing the same model reached 80%/75%. In validation, the model predicted progression to ophthalmopathy with roughly 70% sensitivity and less than 80% specificity, a median of 6.5 months before onset. TCR V-J signatures able to tell the groups apart were searched for in a discovery cohort of some 100 patients, of whom around 43 had Graves' ophthalmopathy and roughly 57 had stable Graves' hyperthyroidism. Prospective prediction of ophthalmopathy was tested in an independent validation cohort of fewer than 20 hyperthyroidism patients and around 16 patients who later progressed to ophthalmopathy. The 80 to 100 discovery patients were randomly divided into training and test sets at a 7:3 ratio. The study also compared thyroid tissue and blood T-cell repertoires from 6 or 7 Graves' hyperthyroidism patients. Once sampling was done, hyperthyroidism patients were given methimazole at a starting dose of 30 mg daily, whereas ophthalmopathy patients were given high-dose intravenous methylprednisolone. Libraries were constructed in a second round of multiplex PCR, after which size selection and purification were carried out. Libraries were sequenced paired-end with 100 bp reads on an Illumina HiSeq2000. SOAPnuke was used to process the raw data, throwing out any read that contained adapters or uncalled bases, had a mean Phred below 15, or lacked an exact constant-primer or identifier match. COPE v1.2.5 was used to merge high-quality paired reads, and clonotypes were defined as unique nucleotide sequences. MiTCR v1.1 was used to align clonotypes to the IMGT TRBV, TRBD and TRBJ reference segments. Analysis was restricted to V-J combinations with a frequency above 0.0001, which covered 99.2% of repertoires. The TCS score was defined as F50 (clonal expansion) divided by E x V (chaos), with BLOSUM62-based TCRdist calculated between CDR3 peptides within each V-J. Welch's t-statistics and random forest reduced several hundred V-J features to some 14, which were used in a naive Bayes classifier (R e1071). Sample size was not statistically predetermined, and blinding of investigators to group allocation was not performed. TCR Vbeta CDR3 sequencing of around 130 peripheral blood samples (over 40 ophthalmopathy, roughly 72 hyperthyroidism and roughly 17 progressor patients) is reported in the paper.

The chain is encoded by TRBV5-1 joined to TRBJ1-2; 8 junctional bases match TRBD1. The input for sequencing was peripheral blood mononuclear cells (PBMCs), taken at new diagnosis, from a patient treated with antithyroid drugs. The sequence was obtained from a man aged 35 to 55 with Graves disease. Donor details come from another sample of the same person, matched by shared clones. The CDR3 in this case is CASSPGGIIGYTF. The nucleotide sequence is given as TGCGCCAGCAGCCCAGGGGGCATTATCGGCTACACCTTC.